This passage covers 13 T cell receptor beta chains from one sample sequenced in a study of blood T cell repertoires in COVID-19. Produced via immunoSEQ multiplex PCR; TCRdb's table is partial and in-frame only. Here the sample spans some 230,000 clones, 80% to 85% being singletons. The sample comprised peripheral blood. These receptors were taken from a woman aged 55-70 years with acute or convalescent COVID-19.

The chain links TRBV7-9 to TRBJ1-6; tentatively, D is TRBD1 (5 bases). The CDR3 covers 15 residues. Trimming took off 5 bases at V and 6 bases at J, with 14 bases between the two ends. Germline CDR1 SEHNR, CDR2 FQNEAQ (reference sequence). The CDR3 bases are TGTGCCAGCAGCAGCCCCGGACACGGTAATTCACCCCTCCACTTT. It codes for CASSSPGHGNSPLHF.

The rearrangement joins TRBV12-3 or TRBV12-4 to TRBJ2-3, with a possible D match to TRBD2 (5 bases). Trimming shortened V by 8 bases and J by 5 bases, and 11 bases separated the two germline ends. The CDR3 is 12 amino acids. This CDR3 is CASGADRDTQYF. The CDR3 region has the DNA TGTGCCAGCGGAGCGGACCGAGATACGCAGTATTTT.

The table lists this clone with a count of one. The CDR3 region has the DNA TGTGCCAGCAGTTATGGGGAGGGGAACACTGAAGCTTTCTTT. Protein product: CASSYGEGNTEAFF. The rearrangement uses TRBV6-5 and TRBJ1-1; D remains ambiguous. CDR1 is MNHEY and CDR2 is SVGAGI in the germline V gene. The CDR3 is 14 amino acids. Between the trimmed V and J ends, which lost 3 bases and 1 base, there was a span of 9 bases.

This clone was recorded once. CDR3: CASSYEGPGQEYF. As DNA, the CDR3 is TGTGCCAGCAGTTATGAGGGACCGGGACAGGAGTACTTC. V gene TRBV12-3 or TRBV12-4 combines with J gene TRBJ2-7; 8 positions match TRBD1. After removal of 4 bases from V and 11 bases from J, the junction contained 10 bases not matched to a gene. This CDR3 is built from 13 residues.

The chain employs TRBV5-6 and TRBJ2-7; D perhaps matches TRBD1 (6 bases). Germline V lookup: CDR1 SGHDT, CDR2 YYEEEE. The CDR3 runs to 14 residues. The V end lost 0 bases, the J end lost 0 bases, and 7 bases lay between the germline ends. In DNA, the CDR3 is TGTGCCAGCAGCTTGGGAGGGGGCTCCTACGAGCAGTACTTC. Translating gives CASSLGGGSYEQYF.

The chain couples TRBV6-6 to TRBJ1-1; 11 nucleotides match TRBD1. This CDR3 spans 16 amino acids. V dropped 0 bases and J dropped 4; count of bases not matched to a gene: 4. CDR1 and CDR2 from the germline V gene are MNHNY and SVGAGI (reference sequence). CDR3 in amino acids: CASSYSRTGGVTEAFF. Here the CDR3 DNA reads TGTGCCAGCAGTTACTCTCGGACAGGGGGCGTCACTGAAGCTTTCTTT.

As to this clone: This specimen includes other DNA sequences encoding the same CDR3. The CDR3 bases are TGTGCCAGCCGGGACAGCTCCTACGAGCAGTACTTC. Protein product: CASRDSSYEQYF. The V and J genes are TRBV6-5 and TRBJ2-7; TRBD1 aligns across 7 bases. The junction had 1 base not matched to a gene; V was cut back by 8 bases and J by 0 bases. This CDR3 region has 12 residues. From germline, CDR1 is MNHEY and CDR2 SVGAGI.

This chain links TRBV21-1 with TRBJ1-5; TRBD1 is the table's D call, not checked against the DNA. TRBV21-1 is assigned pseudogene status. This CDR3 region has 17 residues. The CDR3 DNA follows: TGTGCCAGCAGCAGACAAGGTCCGAGATTTACTCATCAGCCCCAGCATTTT. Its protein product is CASSRQGPRFTHQPQHF.

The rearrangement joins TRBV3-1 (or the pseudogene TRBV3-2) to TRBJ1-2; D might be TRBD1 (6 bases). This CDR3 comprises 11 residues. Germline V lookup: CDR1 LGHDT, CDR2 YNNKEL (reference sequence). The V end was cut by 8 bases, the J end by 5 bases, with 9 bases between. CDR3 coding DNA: TGTGCCAGCGCAGGGGTTTATGGCTACACCTTC. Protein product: CASAGVYGYTF.

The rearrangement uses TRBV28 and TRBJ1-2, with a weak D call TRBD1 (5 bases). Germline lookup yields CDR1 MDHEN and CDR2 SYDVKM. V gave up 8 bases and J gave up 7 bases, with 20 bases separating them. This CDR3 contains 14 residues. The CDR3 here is CASELTEGVGGYTF. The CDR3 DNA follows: TGTGCCAGCGAACTCACCGAAGGGGTCGGTGGCTACACCTTC.

The CDR3 region is CASSVGVSGASLQGGELFF. The CDR3 nucleotides are TGTGCCAGCAGCGTAGGGGTCAGCGGGGCTTCCCTTCAGGGCGGGGAGCTGTTTTTT. This chain connects TRBV9 to TRBJ2-2; 7 positions agree with TRBD2. Germline CDR1 is SGDLS and CDR2 is YYNGEE. V lost 0 bases to trimming and J lost 7 bases; unmatched junction nucleotides: 18. The CDR3 length is 19 residues. Using reference TRBV9 and TRBJ2-2 for the parts outside the CDR3, the full variable domain is DSGVTQTPKHLITATGQRVTLRCSPRSGDLSVYWYQQSLDQGLQFLIQYYNGEERAKGNILERFSAQQFPDLHSELNLSSLELGDSALYFCASSVGVSGASLQGGELFFGEGSRLTVL.

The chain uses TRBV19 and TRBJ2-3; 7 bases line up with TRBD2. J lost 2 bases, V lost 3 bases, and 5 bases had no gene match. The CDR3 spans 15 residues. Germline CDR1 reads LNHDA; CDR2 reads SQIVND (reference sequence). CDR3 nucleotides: TGTGCCAGTAGTATTCCTAGCGGACACACAGATACGCAGTATTTT. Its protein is CASSIPSGHTDTQYF.

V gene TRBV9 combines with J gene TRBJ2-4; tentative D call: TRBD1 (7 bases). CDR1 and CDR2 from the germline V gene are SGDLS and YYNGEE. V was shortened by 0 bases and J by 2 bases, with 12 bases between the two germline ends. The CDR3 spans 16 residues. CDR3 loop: CASSVGPGGTKNIQYF. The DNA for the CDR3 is TGTGCCAGCAGCGTAGGGCCAGGGGGGACCAAAAACATTCAGTACTTC.